Shown below are 7 T cell receptor beta chains from a single sample sequenced in a study of human T cells and chemical hapten exposure. Time point: pre-sensitization, week 0. Treatment here: therapeutic diphenylcyclopropenone sensitization with weekly scalp DPC. TCRdb recomputed calls from the RACE reads with MiXCR, one row per CDR3 protein. Of around 100,000 distinct CDR3 sequences in the sample, approximately 11% were seen once. Source: whole blood, taken in connection with sensitization to the hapten diphenylcyclopropenone (DPC). The receptors shown here come from a woman aged 60 to 75 with alopecia areata. Some clones in this sample may be carry-over from other donors' samples.

This clonotype was counted a few times. The chain employs TRBV20-1 and TRBJ2-7, with D tentatively TRBD1 (6 bases). The CDR3 sequence is 14 residues long. V lost 6 bases to trimming and J lost 0 bases, with 15 bases between them. Germline V gene lookup returns CDR1 DFQATT and CDR2 SNEGSKA (reference sequence). CDR3 region: CSATVQGRSYEQYF. In DNA, the CDR3 is TGCAGTGCCACCGTACAGGGCCGCTCCTACGAGCAGTACTTC.

This clonotype has just a few counts. This chain links TRBV18 with TRBJ2-5; either TRBD1 or TRBD2 may supply D (6 bases each). The germline V and J ends were trimmed by 1 base and 2 bases, with 8 bases remaining between them. The length of the CDR3 is 14 residues. The V gene's germline CDR1 is KGHSH and CDR2 LQKENI. The CDR3 sequence: CASSPQGGQETQYF. The CDR3 coding sequence is TGTGCCAGCTCACCACAAGGGGGGCAAGAGACCCAGTACTTC.

The gene calls are TRBV7-8 and TRBJ1-1, with no clear D. Germline V gene sequence: CDR1 SGHVS, CDR2 FQNEAQ. This CDR3 is 13 amino acids long. V was pared by 5 bases and J by 4 bases, with 11 bases between. This CDR3 reads CASSPLLSTEAFF. The CDR3 DNA reads TGTGCCAGCAGCCCCCTCCTGAGCACTGAAGCTTTCTTT.

This clonotype was counted many times. The gene calls are TRBV10-3 and TRBJ1-5, with 7 bases fitting TRBD1. Trimming cost V 7 bases and J 4 bases; bases outside gene matches: 16. Per germline, CDR1 ENHRY and CDR2 SYGVKD. The CDR3 has 17 amino acids. For the CDR3, the DNA is TGTGCCATCACCTTAAAACAGGGGCCTGACGGGAATCAGCCCCAGCATTTT. Its protein is CAITLKQGPDGNQPQHF.

The table lists this clonotype with a few counts. The chain employs TRBV3-1 and TRBJ1-6; D is possibly TRBD1 (5 bases). V lost 6 bases, J lost 1 base, and 10 bases lay in between. This CDR3 contains 15 residues. Germline CDR1 reads LGHDT; CDR2 reads YNNKEL (reference sequence). The CDR3 spells CASRAGTSYNSPLHF. As DNA, the CDR3 is TGTGCCAGCAGAGCAGGGACTTCCTATAATTCACCCCTCCACTTT.

This clonotype appeared a few times. The V gene is TRBV20-1, the J gene TRBJ2-3, with D possibly TRBD1 on 6 matching bases. This CDR3 is 14 amino acids long. Trimming took off 6 bases at V and 0 bases at J, with 13 bases between the two ends. Germline CDR1 DFQATT, CDR2 SNEGSKA (reference sequence). This chain's CDR3 is CSAPRGSSTDTQYF. CDR3 DNA: TGCAGTGCGCCCAGGGGATCTAGCACAGATACGCAGTATTTT.

This clonotype was recorded at least ten times. The rearrangement links TRBV2 to TRBJ2-3; D is ambiguous. The V end was cut by 3 bases, the J end by 6 bases, with 7 bases between. Germline-derived CDR1 and CDR2 are SNHLY and FYNNEI. This CDR3 contains 12 residues. CDR3 in DNA: TGTGCCAGCAGTGACTTGGGGGATACGCAGTATTTT. Translation: CASSDLGDTQYF. Drawing the rest from reference TRBV2 and TRBJ2-3, the complete variable domain is EPEVTQTPSHQVTQMGQEVILRCVPISNHLYFYWYRQILGQKVEFLVSFYNNEISEKSEIFDDQFSVERPDGSNFTLKIRSTKLEDSAMYFCASSDLGDTQYFGPGTRLTVL.